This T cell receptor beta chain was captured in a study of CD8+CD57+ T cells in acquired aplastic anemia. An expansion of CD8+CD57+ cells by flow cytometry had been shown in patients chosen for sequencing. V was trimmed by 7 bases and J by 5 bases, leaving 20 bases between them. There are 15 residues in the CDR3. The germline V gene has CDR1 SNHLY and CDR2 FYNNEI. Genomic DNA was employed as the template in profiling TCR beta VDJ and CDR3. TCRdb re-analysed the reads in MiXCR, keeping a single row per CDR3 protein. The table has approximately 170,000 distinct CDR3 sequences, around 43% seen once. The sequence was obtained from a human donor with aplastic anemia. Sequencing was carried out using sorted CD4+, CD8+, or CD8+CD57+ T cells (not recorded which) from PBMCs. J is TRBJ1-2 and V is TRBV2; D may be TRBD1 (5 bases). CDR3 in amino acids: CASNGPGTERYGYTF. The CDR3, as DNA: TGTGCCAGCAACGGTCCCGGGACCGAGAGATATGGCTACACCTTC.